Included here is one TCR beta chain sequence, with context. Its antigen is currently unknown. TCRdb's copy holds only in-frame clones and misses some; the assay was immunoSEQ multiplex PCR. Of 72,000 or so clones in the sample, 88% were seen once. The entry originates in a study of PD-L1 blockade in urothelial cancer. Study summary: Patients went on atezolizumab in the mid-2010s, receiving 1,200 mg intravenously every 3 weeks. After treatment start, blood was analyzed at 3 weeks (second dose) and at 6 weeks. T cells numbered a median of around 140,000 in the blood samples. Overall study results and limits: Pretreatment blood TCR clonality under the median forecast improved survival.

Time point given: peripheral blood 6 weeks after treatment start. This CDR3 has 13 amino acids. Trimming at V came to 2 bases and at J to 4 bases, leaving 3 bases not matched to a gene. Germline lookup yields CDR1 GTSNPN and CDR2 SVGIG (reference sequence). The rearrangement links TRBV30 to TRBJ2-5, with 8 positions matching TRBD1. The starting material was PBMCs, obtained around atezolizumab (anti-PD-L1) treatment. The source of this sequence is a man between 60 and 75 years old with urothelial cancer. CDR3 amino acids: CAWSYGQGETQYF. For the CDR3, the DNA is TGTGCCTGGAGTTACGGACAGGGAGAGACCCAGTACTTC. The full variable domain, rest sourced from reference TRBV30 and TRBJ2-5, is SQTIHQWPATLVQPVGSPLSLECTVEGTSNPNLYWYRQAAGRGLQLLFYSVGIGQISSEVPQNLSASRPQDRQFILSSKKLLLSDSGFYLCAWSYGQGETQYFGPGTRLLVL.